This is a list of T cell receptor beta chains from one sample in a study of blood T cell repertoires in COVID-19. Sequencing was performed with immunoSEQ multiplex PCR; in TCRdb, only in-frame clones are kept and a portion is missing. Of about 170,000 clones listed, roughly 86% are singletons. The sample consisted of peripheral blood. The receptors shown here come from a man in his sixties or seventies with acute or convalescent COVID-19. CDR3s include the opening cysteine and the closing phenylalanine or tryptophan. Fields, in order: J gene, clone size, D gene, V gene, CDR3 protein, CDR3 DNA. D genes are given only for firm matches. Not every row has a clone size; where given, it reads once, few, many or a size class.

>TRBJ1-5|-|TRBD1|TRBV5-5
CASSRTGSGNQPQHF
TGTGCCAGCAGCCGGACAGGCAGTGGCAATCAGCCCCAGCATTTT
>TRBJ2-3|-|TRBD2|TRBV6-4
CASSPRLAGEVDTQYF
TGTGCCAGCAGCCCCCGACTTGCGGGAGAGGTAGATACGCAGTATTTT
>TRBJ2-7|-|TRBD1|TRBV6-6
CASSYPKTGSHEQYF
TGTGCCAGCAGTTACCCAAAGACAGGGTCCCACGAGCAGTACTTC
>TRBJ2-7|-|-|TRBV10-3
CATENGLDNEQYF
TGTGCCACCGAGAATGGTTTAGACAACGAGCAGTACTTC
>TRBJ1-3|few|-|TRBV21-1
CASSKSARDSSGNTIYF
TGTGCCAGCAGCAAGTCCGCCCGGGACAGCTCTGGAAACACCATATATTTT
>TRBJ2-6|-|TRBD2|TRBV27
CASRQSGGSGANVLTF
TGTGCCAGCAGACAGTCGGGGGGGTCTGGGGCCAACGTCCTGACTTTC
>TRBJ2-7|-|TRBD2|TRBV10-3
CAISVAPGGGAYEQYF
TGTGCCATCAGTGTCGCTCCTGGCGGGGGGGCCTACGAGCAGTACTTC
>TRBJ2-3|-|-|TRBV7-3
CASSASGWADTQYF
TGTGCCAGCAGCGCCTCAGGGTGGGCAGATACGCAGTATTTT
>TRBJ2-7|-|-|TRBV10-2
CASGGHGSYEQYF
TGCGCCAGCGGCGGGCATGGCTCCTACGAGCAGTACTTC
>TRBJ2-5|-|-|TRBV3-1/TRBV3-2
CASSQDPSGTQYF
TGTGCCAGCAGCCAAGATCCCAGCGGGACCCAGTACTTC
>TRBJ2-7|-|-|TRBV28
CASSFLYSEQYF
TGTGCCAGCAGTTTTTTGTATTCCGAGCAGTACTTC
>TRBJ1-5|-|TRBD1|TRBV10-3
CAISGDRDQPQHF
TGTGCCATCAGTGGGGACAGGGATCAGCCCCAGCATTTT
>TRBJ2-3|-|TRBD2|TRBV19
CAFKREMPDTQYF
TGTGCCTTCAAGCGGGAGATGCCAGATACGCAGTATTTT
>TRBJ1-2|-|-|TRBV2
CASRFESGYTF
TGTGCCAGCCGTTTTGAGAGTGGCTACACCTTC
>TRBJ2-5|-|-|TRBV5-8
CASSLEPGEETQYF
TGTGCCAGCAGCTTGGAGCCGGGGGAGGAGACCCAGTACTTC
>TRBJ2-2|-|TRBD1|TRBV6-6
CASSYYDRVFGELFF
TGTGCCAGCAGTTACTACGACAGGGTTTTCGGGGAGCTGTTTTTT
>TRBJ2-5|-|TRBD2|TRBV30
CAWSASGGKETQYF
TGTGCCTGGAGCGCTAGCGGGGGAAAAGAGACCCAGTACTTC
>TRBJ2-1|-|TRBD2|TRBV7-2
CASSPSFRGLGGHNEQFF
TGTGCCAGCAGCCCCTCCTTCCGGGGACTAGGGGGTCACAATGAGCAGTTCTTC
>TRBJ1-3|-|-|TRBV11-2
CASSSHLGNTIYF
TGTGCCAGCAGCTCGCATCTAGGAAACACCATATATTTT
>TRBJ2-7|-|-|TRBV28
CASSLGQGPPYEQYF
TGTGCCAGCAGTTTGGGGCAGGGGCCACCCTACGAGCAGTACTTC
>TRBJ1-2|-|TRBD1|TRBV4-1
CASSLTGTANGYTF
TGCGCCAGCAGCCTAACTGGGACAGCGAATGGCTACACCTTC
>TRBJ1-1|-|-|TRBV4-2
CASSHLREKNTEAFF
TGTGCCAGCAGCCACCTTAGAGAGAAGAACACTGAAGCTTTCTTT
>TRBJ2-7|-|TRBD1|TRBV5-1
CASSLGGQVAYEQYF
TGCGCCAGCAGCTTAGGAGGACAGGTAGCCTACGAGCAGTACTTC
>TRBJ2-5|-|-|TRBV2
CASIYRDDRTQYF
TGTGCCAGCATCTACAGGGACGATCGGACCCAGTACTTC
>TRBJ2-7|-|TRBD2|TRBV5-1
CASSGEGLEQYF
TGCGCCAGCAGCGGGGAGGGGCTCGAGCAGTACTTC
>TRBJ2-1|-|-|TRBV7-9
CASSPSLLSGNEQFF
TGTGCCAGCAGCCCCTCTCTCCTTAGCGGCAATGAGCAGTTCTTC
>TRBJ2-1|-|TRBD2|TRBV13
CASSSTSGRALMHEQFF
TGTGCCAGCAGCTCCACTAGCGGGAGGGCCCTCATGCATGAGCAGTTCTTC
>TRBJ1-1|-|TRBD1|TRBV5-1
CASSSLTGGGRNTEAFF
TGCGCCAGCAGCTCATTGACAGGGGGTGGGAGGAACACTGAAGCTTTCTTT